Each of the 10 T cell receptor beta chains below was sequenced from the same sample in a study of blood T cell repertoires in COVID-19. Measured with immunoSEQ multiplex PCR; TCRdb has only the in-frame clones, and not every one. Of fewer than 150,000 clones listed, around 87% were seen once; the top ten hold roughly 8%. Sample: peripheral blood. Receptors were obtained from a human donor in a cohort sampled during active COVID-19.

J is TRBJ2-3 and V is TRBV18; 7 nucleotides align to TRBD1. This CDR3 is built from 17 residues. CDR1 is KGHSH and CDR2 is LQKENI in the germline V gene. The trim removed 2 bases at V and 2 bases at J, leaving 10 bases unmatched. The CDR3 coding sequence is TGTGCCAGCTCACCAATAACGACAGGGAGACCCACAGATACGCAGTATTTT. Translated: CASSPITTGRPTDTQYF.

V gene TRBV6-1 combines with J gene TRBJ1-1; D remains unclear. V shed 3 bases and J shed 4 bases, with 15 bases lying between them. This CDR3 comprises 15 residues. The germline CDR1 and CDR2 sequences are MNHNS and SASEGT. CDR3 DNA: TGTGCCAGCAGTGACGTGGGTTACCGCGGCACTGAAGCTTTCTTT. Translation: CASSDVGYRGTEAFF.

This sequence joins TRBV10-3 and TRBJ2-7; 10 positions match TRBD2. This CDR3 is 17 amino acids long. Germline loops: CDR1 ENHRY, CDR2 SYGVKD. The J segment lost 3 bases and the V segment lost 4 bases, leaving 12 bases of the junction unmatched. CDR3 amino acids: CAISGSSGRGDLYEQYF. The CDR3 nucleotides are TGTGCCATCAGTGGGTCTAGCGGGAGAGGGGACCTCTACGAGCAGTACTTC.

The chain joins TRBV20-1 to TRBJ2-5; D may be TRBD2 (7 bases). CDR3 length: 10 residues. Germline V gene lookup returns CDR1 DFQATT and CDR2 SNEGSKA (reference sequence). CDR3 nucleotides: TGCAAAGGGGGGGAAGAGACCCAGTACTTC. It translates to CKGGEETQYF.

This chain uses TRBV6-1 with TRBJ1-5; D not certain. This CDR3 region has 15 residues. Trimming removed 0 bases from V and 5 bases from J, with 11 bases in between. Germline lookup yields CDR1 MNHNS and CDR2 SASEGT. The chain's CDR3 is CASSEALTSHQPQHF. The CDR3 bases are TGTGCCAGCAGTGAAGCTTTGACATCCCATCAGCCCCAGCATTTT.

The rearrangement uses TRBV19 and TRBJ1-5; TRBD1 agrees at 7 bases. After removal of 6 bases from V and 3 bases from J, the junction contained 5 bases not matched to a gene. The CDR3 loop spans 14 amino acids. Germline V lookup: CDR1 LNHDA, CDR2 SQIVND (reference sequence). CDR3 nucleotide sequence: TGTGCCAGTAGCCTTGACAGGGACAATCAGCCCCAGCATTTT. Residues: CASSLDRDNQPQHF.

The CDR3 DNA follows: TGCGCCAGCAGTGATGGCGGACAGGGCTCCTACGAGCAGTACTTC. Translating it yields CASSDGGQGSYEQYF. This chain uses TRBV10-1 with TRBJ2-7, with TRBD1 identical over 8 bases. The CDR3 extends over 15 amino acids. Germline V CDR1 and CDR2: WNHNN, SYGVQD (reference sequence). V shed 3 bases, J shed 0 bases, and the junction held 4 bases outside the gene matches.

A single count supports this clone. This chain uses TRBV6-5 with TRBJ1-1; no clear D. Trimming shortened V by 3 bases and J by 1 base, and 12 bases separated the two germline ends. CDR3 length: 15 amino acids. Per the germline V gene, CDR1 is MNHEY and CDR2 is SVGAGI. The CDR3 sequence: CASSYAQLANTEAFF. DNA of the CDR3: TGTGCCAGCAGTTATGCCCAGTTGGCGAACACTGAAGCTTTCTTT.

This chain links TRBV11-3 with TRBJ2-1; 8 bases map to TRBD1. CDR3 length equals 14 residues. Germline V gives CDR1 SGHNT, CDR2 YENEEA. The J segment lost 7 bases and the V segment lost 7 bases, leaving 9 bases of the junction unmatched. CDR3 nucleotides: TGTGCCAGCACTGACAGGGGAGGAAGGAATGAGCAGTTCTTC. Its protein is CASTDRGGRNEQFF.

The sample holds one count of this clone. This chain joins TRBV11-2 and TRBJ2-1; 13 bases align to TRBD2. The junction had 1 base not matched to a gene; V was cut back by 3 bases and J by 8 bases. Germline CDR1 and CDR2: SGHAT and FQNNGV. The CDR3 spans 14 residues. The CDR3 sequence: CASSFGLAGDEQFF. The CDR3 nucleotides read TGTGCCAGCAGCTTCGGACTAGCGGGAGATGAGCAGTTCTTC.